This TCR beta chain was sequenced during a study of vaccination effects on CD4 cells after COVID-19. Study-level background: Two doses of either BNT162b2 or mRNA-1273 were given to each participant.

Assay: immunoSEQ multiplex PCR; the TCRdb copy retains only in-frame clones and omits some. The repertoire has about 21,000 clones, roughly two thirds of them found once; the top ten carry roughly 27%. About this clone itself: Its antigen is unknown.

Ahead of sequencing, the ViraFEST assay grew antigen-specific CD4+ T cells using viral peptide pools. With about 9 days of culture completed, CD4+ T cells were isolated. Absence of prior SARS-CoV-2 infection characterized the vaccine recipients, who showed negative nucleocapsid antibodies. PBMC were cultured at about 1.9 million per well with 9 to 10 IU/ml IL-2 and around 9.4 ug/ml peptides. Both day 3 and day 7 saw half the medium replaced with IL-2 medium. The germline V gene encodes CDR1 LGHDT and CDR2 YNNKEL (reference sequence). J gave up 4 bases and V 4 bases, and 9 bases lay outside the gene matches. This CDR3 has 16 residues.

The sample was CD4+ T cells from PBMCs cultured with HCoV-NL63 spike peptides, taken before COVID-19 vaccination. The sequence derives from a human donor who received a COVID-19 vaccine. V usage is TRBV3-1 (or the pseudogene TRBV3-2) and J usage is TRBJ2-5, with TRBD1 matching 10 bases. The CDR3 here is CASSLGGTGVRETQYF. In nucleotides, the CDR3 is TGTGCCAGCAGCCTCGGGGGGACAGGGGTTCGAGAGACCCAGTACTTC.